A selection of T cell receptor beta chains follows, all from one sample in a study of T cells in Graves' hyperthyroidism and ophthalmopathy. A single record per CDR3 protein comes from TCRdb applying MiXCR to the multiplex PCR reads. This table has some 550,000 distinct CDR3 sequences, approximately 15% appearing once. Specimen: blood. The source of these receptors is a woman between 40 and 50 years old with Graves' ophthalmopathy. Both conserved end residues are part of each CDR3. D genes are given only for firm matches. Clone size is shown for a subset of rows, as once, few, many or a class of expanded clone.

clone size,D gene,V gene,J gene,CDR3 protein,CDR3 DNA
many,-,TRBV11-2,TRBJ2-1,CASSLDLRSEQFF,TGTGCCAGCAGCTTAGACTTGCGCAGCGAGCAGTTCTTC
-,-,TRBV7-6,TRBJ2-1,CASSGGRGSEQFF,TGTGCCAGCAGCGGGGGGAGAGGGAGTGAGCAGTTCTTC
many,-,TRBV4-1,TRBJ1-1,CASSPHKIVGTEAFF,TGCGCCAGCAGCCCCCACAAGATAGTAGGCACTGAAGCTTTCTTT
many,-,TRBV7-9,TRBJ2-7,CASSYSVGRDYEQYF,TGTGCCAGCAGCTACTCTGTCGGCCGAGACTACGAGCAGTACTTC
-,-,TRBV5-5,TRBJ2-7,CASSTGVSYEQYF,TGTGCCAGCAGCACCGGGGTATCCTACGAGCAGTACTTC
many,-,TRBV11-2,TRBJ2-4,CASSFPGRGDIQYF,TGTGCCAGCAGCTTCCCAGGGAGGGGGGACATTCAGTACTTC
many,-,TRBV6-1,TRBJ1-5,CASSDEMAGYQPQHF,TGTGCCAGCAGCGACGAAATGGCTGGGTATCAGCCCCAGCATTTT
many,TRBD1,TRBV2,TRBJ1-1,CASKVDRVRTEAFF,TGTGCCAGCAAGGTCGACAGGGTGCGGACTGAAGCTTTCTTT
few,-,TRBV7-8,TRBJ2-2,CASSLGNRVDTGELFF,TGTGCCAGCAGCTTAGGGAACCGGGTCGACACCGGGGAGCTGTTTTTT
many,TRBD2,TRBV2,TRBJ2-3,CASSPNLAGPTDTQYF,TGTGCCAGCAGTCCAAATCTAGCGGGGCCCACAGATACGCAGTATTTT
few,TRBD2,TRBV12-3/TRBV12-4,TRBJ2-1,CASSVYSGGADNEQFF,TGTGCCAGCAGTGTCTATAGCGGGGGGGCCGATAATGAGCAGTTCTTC
-,-,TRBV5-1,TRBJ1-6,CACSARTDNSPLHF,TGCGCCTGCAGCGCCAGGACTGATAATTCACCCCTCCACTTT
-,-,TRBV6-2/TRBV6-3,TRBJ1-4,CASSYSHQGQTGEKLFF,TGTGCCAGCAGTTACTCCCATCAAGGGCAGACGGGGGAAAAACTGTTTTTT
many,-,TRBV2,TRBJ2-3,CASSREQGGTDTQYF,TGTGCCAGCAGCCGGGAACAGGGAGGAACAGATACGCAGTATTTT
once,-,TRBV7-8,TRBJ2-7,CASSQGLGGLEQYF,TGTGCTAGCAGCCAAGGACTAGGGGGCCTAGAGCAGTACTTC
few,-,TRBV7-9,TRBJ2-6,CASSLISGTDVSGANVLTF,TGTGCCAGCAGCTTAATTTCCGGGACTGACGTCTCTGGGGCCAACGTCCTGACTTTC
many,TRBD1,TRBV5-8,TRBJ1-1,CASSLWTGGSTEAFF,TGTGCCAGCAGCTTGTGGACAGGGGGATCCACTGAAGCTTTCTTT
-,TRBD2,TRBV7-6,TRBJ2-1,CASSLGGGGAYNEQFF,TGTGCCAGCAGCCTCGGGGGCGGGGGGGCCTACAATGAGCAGTTCTTC
-,-,TRBV30,TRBJ1-3,CAWGTDSGNTIYF,TGTGCCTGGGGAACGGATTCTGGAAACACCATATATTTT
many,TRBD1,TRBV30,TRBJ1-1,CAWSGTGRTAFF,TGTGCCTGGTCCGGGACAGGGAGGACGGCTTTCTTT
-,-,TRBV4-1,TRBJ2-5,CASSPLGRKETQYF,TGCGCCAGCAGCCCCTTGGGACGGAAAGAGACCCAGTACTTC
-,TRBD2,TRBV6-6,TRBJ2-2,CASSYSTLAGTTGELFF,TGTGCCAGCAGTTACTCGACTTTAGCGGGGACCACCGGGGAGCTGTTTTTT
-,-,TRBV2,TRBJ2-5,CASSEGGSETQYF,TGTGCCAGCAGTGAGGGGGGTAGCGAGACCCAGTACTTC
-,TRBD2,TRBV10-3,TRBJ2-7,CAISPGLAVGSSYEQYF,TGTGCCATCAGCCCGGGACTAGCGGTTGGGAGCTCCTACGAGCAGTACTTC
few,-,TRBV5-1,TRBJ1-1,CASSDRLNTEAFF,TGCGCCAGCAGCGACAGATTGAACACTGAAGCTTTCTTT
-,-,TRBV4-2,TRBJ1-3,CASSQAQGSSSGNTIYF,TGTGCCAGCAGCCAAGCCCAGGGCTCAAGCTCTGGAAACACCATATATTTT
-,TRBD2,TRBV9,TRBJ2-1,CASSLSGRSSYNEQFF,TGTGCCAGCAGCCTTAGCGGGAGGAGCTCCTACAATGAGCAGTTCTTC
-,-,TRBV27,TRBJ1-6,CASRGGWRGHNSPLHF,TGTGCCAGCAGAGGGGGTTGGAGGGGTCATAATTCACCCCTCCACTTT
-,TRBD2,TRBV28,TRBJ2-3,CASASSGTQYF,TGTGCCAGCGCATCTAGCGGGACGCAGTATTTT
many,-,TRBV14,TRBJ2-2,CASSPTDGSNTGELFF,TGTGCCAGCAGCCCTACGGACGGATCGAACACCGGGGAGCTGTTTTTT
many,-,TRBV7-3,TRBJ2-1,CASSETGTILNNEQFF,TGTGCCAGCAGCGAAACCGGGACAATTCTCAACAATGAGCAGTTCTTC
few,TRBD1,TRBV10-2,TRBJ2-1,CASSGGGQGRSYNEQFF,TGCGCCAGCAGCGGAGGTGGACAGGGCCGCTCCTACAATGAGCAGTTCTTC
few,-,TRBV3-1,TRBJ2-3,CASSQGGRAPPTDTQYF,TGTGCCAGCAGCCAGGGCGGGCGGGCACCCCCCACAGATACGCAGTATTTT
few,TRBD2,TRBV12-3/TRBV12-4,TRBJ2-1,CASSLLAGEQFF,TGTGCCAGCAGTTTACTAGCGGGGGAGCAGTTCTTC
many,-,TRBV18,TRBJ1-1,CASSPAGQDTEAFF,TGTGCCAGCTCACCAGCCGGGCAGGACACTGAAGCTTTCTTT
once,-,TRBV10-3,TRBJ2-3,CVISDSGGTIVGFTDTQYF,TGTGTCATCAGTGACTCCGGAGGGACGATTGTTGGGTTCACAGATACGCAGTATTTT
-,-,TRBV10-2,TRBJ2-1,CASSEAYNEQFF,TGCGCCAGCAGTGAGGCGTACAATGAGCAGTTCTTC
-,-,TRBV7-6,TRBJ2-3,CASRPQRASTDTQYF,TGTGCCAGCAGACCCCAGCGGGCTAGCACAGATACGCAGTATTTT
many,-,TRBV3-1,TRBJ2-2,CASSAGYTGELFF,TGTGCCAGCAGCGCAGGGTACACCGGGGAGCTGTTTTTT
few,-,TRBV2,TRBJ2-5,CASLGPPQETQYF,TGTGCCAGCCTAGGACCACCGCAAGAGACCCAGTACTTC
-,-,TRBV27,TRBJ1-6,CASSLSGSDPSPPHF,TGTGCCAGCAGTTTATCGGGATCTGACCCTTCACCCCCCCACTTT
many,-,TRBV20-1,TRBJ2-1,CSAPRTLYNEQFF,TGCAGTGCTCCTCGGACACTCTACAATGAGCAGTTCTTC
many,-,TRBV28,TRBJ2-1,CASSSGAKGSYNEQFF,TGTGCCAGCAGTTCGGGGGCCAAGGGGTCATACAATGAGCAGTTCTTC
many,TRBD2,TRBV30,TRBJ2-7,CAWNHQGLAGVEQYF,TGTGCCTGGAACCACCAGGGACTAGCGGGAGTTGAGCAGTACTTC
-,TRBD1,TRBV13,TRBJ1-2,CASSYLRAGGFWYGYTF,TGTGCCAGCAGCTACCTGAGGGCAGGGGGCTTCTGGTATGGCTACACCTTC
many,-,TRBV30,TRBJ1-1,CAWSYDSLNTEAFF,TGTGCCTGGAGTTATGACAGCCTGAACACTGAAGCTTTCTTT
few,-,TRBV20-1,TRBJ2-5,CSGWGPQETQYF,TGCAGTGGTTGGGGTCCTCAAGAGACCCAGTACTTC
-,TRBD1,TRBV2,TRBJ1-3,CASSWTGGFITGGNTIYF,TGTGCCAGCAGTTGGACAGGGGGCTTTATTACGGGTGGAAACACCATATATTTT
-,-,TRBV10-3,TRBJ1-2,CAISVQGGDGYTF,TGTGCCATCAGTGTACAGGGCGGGGATGGCTACACCTTC
few,-,TRBV2,TRBJ2-7,CASSRASSYEQYF,TGTGCCAGCAGTAGGGCATCTTCCTACGAGCAGTACTTC
many,-,TRBV18,TRBJ1-2,CASSPGSAGAKDRSYTF,TGTGCCAGCTCACCAGGATCCGCAGGGGCAAAGGATAGATCCTACACCTTC
many,TRBD2,TRBV20-1,TRBJ2-5,CSARDLRLAGVMETQYF,TGCAGTGCTAGAGATCTGAGGCTAGCGGGAGTTATGGAGACCCAGTACTTC
many,-,TRBV10-3,TRBJ1-1,CAMRQDLNTEAFF,TGTGCCATGAGACAGGATCTGAACACTGAAGCTTTCTTT
-,TRBD2,TRBV5-4,TRBJ2-7,CASSLERGWDEQYF,TGTGCCAGCAGCTTGGAGCGGGGTTGGGACGAGCAGTACTTC
few,TRBD2,TRBV4-1,TRBJ2-3,CASSQDRLAASTDTQYF,TGCGCCAGCAGCCAAGATCGTCTAGCGGCATCCACAGATACGCAGTATTTT
many,-,TRBV2,TRBJ2-2,CASSDGQGHTGELFF,TGTGCCAGCAGTGACGGGCAGGGACACACCGGGGAGCTGTTTTTT
-,TRBD1,TRBV9,TRBJ2-2,CASSVVQGARSGELFF,TGTGCCAGCAGCGTAGTACAGGGGGCGCGGAGCGGGGAGCTGTTTTTT
many,-,TRBV2,TRBJ1-2,CASSRQSRYGYTF,TGTGCCAGCAGTCGACAGAGTAGATATGGCTACACCTTC
few,TRBD2,TRBV7-9,TRBJ2-7,CASSSPGGNPWAYEQYF,TGTGCCAGCAGCTCCCCGGGGGGGAACCCCTGGGCCTACGAGCAGTACTTC